These 24 T cell receptor beta chains were all obtained from the same sample, sequenced in a study of T cell responses to AZD1222 COVID-19 vaccine. Method: immunoSEQ multiplex PCR; TCRdb's copy keeps in-frame clones and lacks some. The profile shows roughly 82,000 clones, roughly 81% of them singletons. The sequencing used peripheral blood, collected on day 0 of AZD1222 vaccination. The receptors originated from an adult in good health.

The chain couples TRBV19 to TRBJ2-7; D perhaps matches TRBD1 (6 bases). The CDR3 length is 14 residues. V lost 4 bases and J lost 3, with 13 bases in between. The germline gives CDR1 LNHDA, CDR2 SQIVND (reference sequence). The CDR3 coding sequence is TGTGCCAGTAGTAGAGAGAACAGGGTCTACGAGCAGTACTTC. Translated: CASSRENRVYEQYF.

The CDR3 nucleotides are TGTGCCAGCAGTTTAAGTTCCAGGAATCGGGCTTTCTTT. Encoded protein: CASSLSSRNRAFF. The rearrangement uses TRBV12-3 or TRBV12-4 and TRBJ1-1; D remains ambiguous. This CDR3 spans 13 amino acids. V was clipped by 2 bases and J by 11 bases, with 15 bases between them.

V gene TRBV12-3 or TRBV12-4 combines with J gene TRBJ2-7, with D possibly being TRBD1 (5 bases). The CDR3 is made up of 12 amino acids. V was trimmed by 9 bases and J by 6 bases, leaving 15 bases between them. The CDR3 spells CASGLSTGEQYF. The CDR3 DNA sequence: TGTGCCAGTGGTTTAAGCACAGGCGAGCAGTACTTC.

The J gene is TRBJ2-2, the V gene TRBV6-5; weak D call: TRBD1 (6 bases). Germline V gene data show CDR1 as MNHEY and CDR2 as SVGAGI. Trimming left V 8 bases short and J 6 bases short, with 7 bases between. The CDR3 has 11 residues. CDR3 nucleotide sequence: TGTGCCAGCTGGACAGCCGGGGAGCTGTTTTTT. It encodes CASWTAGELFF.

V is TRBV5-6 and J is TRBJ2-7; 8 positions match TRBD1. The CDR3 totals 17 residues. CDR1 is SGHDT and CDR2 is YYEEEE in the germline V gene. V was pared by 2 bases and J by 0 bases, with 10 bases of the junction left unmatched. The CDR3 DNA reads TGTGCCAGCAGCTTTCAACAGGGGGTCCCTCGCTCCTACGAGCAGTACTTC. Translated, it gives CASSFQQGVPRSYEQYF.

J is TRBJ2-3 and V is TRBV5-5; 9 bases are shared with TRBD2. After removal of 1 base from V and 3 bases from J, the junction contained 6 bases not matched to a gene. In germline, CDR1 is SGHKS, CDR2 YYEKEE (reference sequence). This CDR3 region has 16 residues. The CDR3 loop reads CASSLRFSGGTDTQYF. The CDR3 DNA follows: TGTGCCAGCAGCTTGAGATTTAGCGGGGGAACAGATACGCAGTATTTT.

The chain employs TRBV29-1 and TRBJ1-6; 10 nucleotides match TRBD1. The germline V gene encodes CDR1 SQVTM and CDR2 ANQGSEA. The J segment lost 7 bases and the V segment lost 6 bases, leaving 3 bases of the junction unmatched. This CDR3 is built from 13 residues. In DNA form, the CDR3 reads TGCAGCGTGAGGGGACAGGGGAATTCACCCCTCCACTTT. Translating gives CSVRGQGNSPLHF.

The chain couples TRBV27 to TRBJ2-3; no reliable D call. CDR3 length: 15 residues. V gave up 5 bases and J gave up 1 base, with 13 bases separating them. Germline lookup yields CDR1 MNHEY and CDR2 SMNVEV (reference sequence). The CDR3 sequence is CASSTDPRGTDTQYF. The CDR3 coding sequence is TGTGCCAGCAGTACCGACCCCCGGGGCACAGATACGCAGTATTTT.

This chain joins TRBV18 and TRBJ1-2, with 7 bases that match TRBD1. Germline V lookup: CDR1 KGHSH, CDR2 LQKENI. The CDR3 runs 15 residues. The V segment lost 0 bases and the J segment 3 bases; nucleotides outside the gene matches: 4. In nucleotides, the CDR3 is TGTGCCAGCTCACCACCGAACAGGGGAGACTATGGCTACACCTTC. Translating it yields CASSPPNRGDYGYTF.

The V call is TRBV19, the J call TRBJ2-1; D uncertain. The CDR3 extends over 16 amino acids. The ends were cut back, 3 bases at V and 9 bases at J, with 21 bases in the middle. Per the germline V gene, CDR1 is LNHDA and CDR2 is SQIVND (reference sequence). The CDR3 bases are TGTGCCAGTAGTATCTCTTCTAGAGGTGGGCGAGGTGAGCAGTTCTTC. Protein sequence: CASSISSRGGRGEQFF.

The gene calls are TRBV2 and TRBJ2-1, with TRBD1 matching over 10 bases. Losses at the gene ends were 7 bases for V and 7 bases for J; bases not matched to a gene: 7. The V gene's germline CDR1 is SNHLY and CDR2 FYNNEI. This CDR3 region has 14 residues. The CDR3 protein is CASNPGTGVNEQFF. The CDR3 DNA reads TGTGCCAGCAACCCAGGGACAGGGGTGAATGAGCAGTTCTTC.

This clone was picked up one time. CDR3 nucleotide sequence: TGTGCCAGCAGCCCGGGACAAAGCAATCAGCCCCAGCATTTT. It codes for CASSPGQSNQPQHF. This rearrangement joins TRBV11-2 to TRBJ1-5; maybe TRBD1 (6 bases). This CDR3 is built from 14 residues. Germline CDR1 is SGHAT and CDR2 is FQNNGV. V was trimmed by 5 bases and J by 1 base, leaving 9 bases between them.

The count of this clone is one. This sequence joins TRBV19 and TRBJ2-2, with TRBD1 matching 7 bases. There are 15 residues in the CDR3. Germline CDR1 reads LNHDA; CDR2 reads SQIVND (reference sequence). J was trimmed by 7 bases and V by 7 bases; bases with no gene match: 12. In DNA form, the CDR3 reads TGTGCCAGTAAGGGGCCGGGACAGTTAAGCGGGGAGCTGTTTTTT. Its translation is CASKGPGQLSGELFF. Looking up the rest from reference TRBV19 and TRBJ2-2 gives the full variable domain: DGGITQSPKYLFRKEGQNVTLSCEQNLNHDAMYWYRQDPGQGLRLIYYSQIVNDFQKGDIAEGYSVSREKKESFPLTVTSAQKNPTAFYLCASKGPGQLSGELFFGEGSRLTVL.

The gene calls are TRBV6-5 and TRBJ2-1, with a weak D call TRBD2 (6 bases). The CDR3 contains 13 residues. Germline lookup yields CDR1 MNHEY and CDR2 SVGAGI. V was pared by 4 bases and J by 7 bases, with 11 bases between. CDR3 DNA: TGTGCCAGCAGTTCCCCCGGGAGAAATGAGCAGTTCTTC. This sequence encodes CASSSPGRNEQFF.

The gene calls are TRBV2 and TRBJ2-7, with TRBD1 matching 7 bases. Germline lookup yields CDR1 SNHLY and CDR2 FYNNEI. The CDR3 has 15 amino acids. V lost 5 bases, J lost 0 bases, and 7 bases stayed unmatched. CDR3 nucleotide sequence: TGTGCCAGCAGTAGGGACAGTTCGGTCTCCTACGAGCAGTACTTC. It codes for CASSRDSSVSYEQYF.

V is TRBV7-2 and J is TRBJ1-1; perhaps TRBD1 as D (5 bases). Per the germline V gene, CDR1 is SGHTA and CDR2 is FQGNSA. Between the trimmed V and J ends, which lost 1 base and 1 base, there was a span of 10 bases. The CDR3 is made up of 15 amino acids. CDR3 sequence: CASSLVRTGNTEAFF. In DNA form, the CDR3 reads TGTGCCAGCAGCTTAGTACGAACAGGGAACACTGAAGCTTTCTTT. The full variable domain, in which reference TRBV7-2 and TRBJ1-1 provide the parts outside the CDR3, is GAGVSQSPSNKVTEKGKDVELRCDPISGHTALYWYRQSLGQGLEFLIYFQGNSAPDKSGLPSDRFSAERTGGSVSTLTIQRTQQEDSAVYLCASSLVRTGNTEAFFGQGTRLTVV.

In this sample, this clone turned up a few times. The chain has TRBV5-1 and TRBJ2-6; D unclear. This CDR3 has 15 residues. The V gene's germline CDR1 is SGHRS and CDR2 YFSETQ. The V end lost 2 bases, the J end lost 1 base, and 7 bases lay between the germline ends. This CDR3 reads CASSFAQSGANVLTF. The CDR3 DNA sequence: TGCGCCAGCAGCTTCGCCCAGTCTGGGGCCAACGTCCTGACTTTC.

This chain joins TRBV5-1 and TRBJ2-7; 9 bases align to TRBD2. CDR1 is SGHRS and CDR2 is YFSETQ in the germline V gene. This CDR3 spans 13 amino acids. V was clipped by 2 bases and J by 4 bases; unmatched bases: 1. The CDR3 region has the DNA TGCGCCAGCAGCTTTGCGGGGGGGTACGAGCAGTACTTC. It codes for CASSFAGGYEQYF.

This chain connects TRBV12-3 or TRBV12-4 to TRBJ1-6, with D perhaps matching TRBD1 (6 bases). The CDR3 loop spans 12 amino acids. Trimming shortened V by 6 bases and J by 10 bases, and 10 bases separated the two germline ends. In DNA, the CDR3 is TGTGCCAGCAGGGTAAGGGGGTCACCCCTCCACTTT. This translates into CASRVRGSPLHF.

The chain links TRBV2 to TRBJ1-5; D call uncertain. Germline CDR1 reads SNHLY; CDR2 reads FYNNEI. The CDR3 has 13 amino acids. The V end lost 4 bases, the J end lost 5 bases, and 9 bases lay between the germline ends. CDR3 sequence (DNA): TGTGCCAGCAGTGGGACGGGCGATCAGCCCCAGCATTTT. Its translation: CASSGTGDQPQHF.

The sample holds one count of this clone. The chain combines TRBV3-1 (or the pseudogene TRBV3-2) with TRBJ1-2, with D unresolved. The CDR3 has 11 residues. Germline lookup yields CDR1 LGHDT and CDR2 YNNKEL (reference sequence). V gave up 4 bases and J gave up 13 bases, with 13 bases separating them. The CDR3 DNA follows: TGTGCCAGCAGCCTCGGGGAGCTTAGCACCTTC. It specifies CASSLGELSTF.

This clone was seen a single time. V is TRBV3-1 (or the pseudogene TRBV3-2) and J is TRBJ1-5; no reliable D call. The ends were cut back, 3 bases at V and 2 bases at J, with 11 bases in the middle. Per the germline V gene, CDR1 is LGHDT and CDR2 is YNNKEL (reference sequence). The CDR3 spans 15 residues. CDR3 sequence reads: CASSQRGLGNQPQHF. CDR3 sequence (DNA): TGTGCCAGCAGCCAGCGGGGATTGGGCAATCAGCCCCAGCATTTT.

The V call is TRBV5-6, the J call TRBJ1-5; no definite D call. Trimming cost V 7 bases and J 3 bases, with 8 bases left between them. The germline V gene encodes CDR1 SGHDT and CDR2 YYEEEE. CDR3 length equals 12 residues. The CDR3 reads CASETVNQPQHF. Here the CDR3 DNA reads TGTGCCAGCGAAACAGTCAATCAGCCCCAGCATTTT.

CDR3 sequence: CASSEAEPGGGNTIYF. The CDR3 DNA follows: TGTGCCAGCAGTGAAGCGGAGCCTGGGGGTGGAAACACCATATATTTT. V is TRBV2 and J is TRBJ1-3, with D perhaps matching TRBD1 (5 bases). From germline, CDR1 is SNHLY and CDR2 FYNNEI. This CDR3 has 16 amino acids. The germline V and J ends were trimmed by 0 bases and 3 bases, with 12 bases remaining between them.